Listed here are 32 T cell receptor beta chains from one sample, sequenced in a study of OX40 agonist ivuxolimab in advanced cancers. The method behind the library was the immunoSEQ multiplex PCR assay. TCRdb retrieved this table from immuneACCESS and kept in-frame rearrangements only. Not all clones are present; in checked studies, unresolved V genes account for under half, and no reason is known for the remainder. This sample has about 73,000 clones in its table, and more than 90% of those were observed once. Roughly a tenth of the sample belongs to the ten largest clones. Sequenced here: CD4+ or CD8+ T cells sorted from blood, sampled in a trial of the OX40 agonist ivuxolimab. The receptor set was obtained from an adult with an advanced solid tumor such as melanoma, head and neck, liver or kidney cancer.

A remark on this clone: One junction end disagrees with the germline gene, perhaps due to a read error. Written as DNA, the CDR3 is TGTGTCTGGAGGAGGAGTAGCCCCTACGAGCAGTACTTC. Translating gives CVWRRSSPYEQYF. The genes are TRBV30 and TRBJ2-7; perhaps TRBD2 as D (5 bases). The CDR3 is 13 residues long. The germline gives CDR1 GTSNPN, CDR2 SVGIG (reference sequence).

V gene TRBV5-4 combines with J gene TRBJ2-7, with 9 bases lining up with TRBD1. CDR1 is SGHNT, CDR2 YYREEE, per germline (reference sequence). V was clipped by 5 bases and J by 2 bases; unmatched bases: 8. The CDR3 spans 15 residues. Here the CDR3 DNA reads TGTGCCAGCAGGACGGACAGGGGAAGTCCCTACGAGCAGTACTTC. Amino acids: CASRTDRGSPYEQYF.

The rearrangement joins TRBV7-9 to TRBJ2-1, with 8 bases identical to TRBD2. The V gene's germline CDR1 is SEHNR and CDR2 FQNEAQ (reference sequence). The CDR3 length is 14 residues. V lost 4 bases, J lost 6 bases, and 5 bases stayed unmatched. CDR3 amino acids: CASSSGLGSNEQFF. DNA for the CDR3: TGTGCCAGCAGCTCGGGACTAGGGAGCAATGAGCAGTTCTTC. Filled out from reference TRBV7-9 and TRBJ2-1, the complete variable domain reads DTGVSQNPRHKITKRGQNVTFRCDPISEHNRLYWYRQTLGQGPEFLTYFQNEAQLEKSRLLSDRFSAERPKGSFSTLEIQRTEQGDSAMYLCASSSGLGSNEQFFGPGTRLTVL.

The chain carries TRBV7-8 and TRBJ1-4; D may be TRBD1 (6 bases). Trimming took off 2 bases at V and 8 bases at J, with 15 bases between the two ends. CDR1 and CDR2 (germline): SGHVS, FQNEAQ. The CDR3 is 15 amino acids. In DNA, the CDR3 is TGTGCCAGCAGCTTAAGGAGGGGGGAATTGGAAAAACTGTTTTTT. Protein: CASSLRRGELEKLFF.

The chain is built from TRBV11-2 and TRBJ2-7; D not resolved. CDR1 and CDR2 from the germline V gene are SGHAT and FQNNGV. The CDR3 has 13 amino acids. V lost 8 bases, J lost 5 bases, and 16 bases lay in between. The CDR3 DNA follows: TGTGCCAGCGCGGAAGCTAGTCCGCACGAGCAGTACTTC. This translates into CASAEASPHEQYF.

The rearrangement joins TRBV6-6 to TRBJ1-4; D unclear. The CDR3 contains 13 residues. V lost 0 bases, J lost 8 bases, and 7 bases lay in between. Per germline, CDR1 MNHNY and CDR2 SVGAGI (reference sequence). The CDR3 here is CASSYSVREKLFF. The DNA of the CDR3 is TGTGCCAGCAGTTACTCGGTTAGGGAAAAACTGTTTTTT.

The genes are TRBV6-4 and TRBJ2-3; D possibly corresponds to TRBD2 (5 bases). Trimming stripped 5 bases from V and 1 base from J, with 7 bases between. The CDR3 is 13 amino acids. From germline, CDR1 is MRHNA and CDR2 SNTAGT. The CDR3 here is CASSRTGTDTQYF. The DNA for the CDR3 is TGTGCCAGCAGTCGGACTGGCACAGATACGCAGTATTTT.

This chain links TRBV19 with TRBJ1-4; 7 bases fit TRBD1. CDR1 is LNHDA, CDR2 SQIVND, per germline (reference sequence). The CDR3 runs 14 residues. The junction had 5 bases not matched to a gene; V was cut back by 6 bases and J by 4 bases. This chain's CDR3 is CASREGQNNEKLFF. CDR3 nucleotide sequence: TGTGCCAGTAGGGAGGGACAGAATAATGAAAAACTGTTTTTT.

The chain carries TRBV19 and TRBJ2-7; D is uncertain. V was shortened by 3 bases and J by 3 bases, with 15 bases between the two germline ends. Germline V gene lookup returns CDR1 LNHDA and CDR2 SQIVND (reference sequence). This CDR3 is 15 amino acids long. Written as DNA, the CDR3 is TGTGCCAGTAGTATCGGTAGGGTTGATGGCTACGAGCAGTACTTC. Residues: CASSIGRVDGYEQYF.

The chain carries TRBV27 and TRBJ1-5; 7 bases line up with TRBD1. Trimming removed 8 bases from V and 7 bases from J; junction bases left unmatched: 14. CDR1 is MNHEY, CDR2 SMNVEV, per germline (reference sequence). The CDR3 consists of 15 residues. This chain's CDR3 is CASPSPTGYGQPQHF. The CDR3 bases are TGTGCCAGCCCCTCCCCGACAGGGTACGGCCAGCCCCAGCATTTT.

J is TRBJ2-1 and V is TRBV6-6; 9 bases align to TRBD1. This CDR3 has 16 residues. Germline V lookup: CDR1 MNHNY, CDR2 SVGAGI (reference sequence). The junction had 10 bases not matched to a gene; V was cut back by 2 bases and J by 8 bases. The CDR3 loop reads CASSYISGQGRDEQFF. The CDR3 DNA reads as TGTGCCAGCAGTTACATATCGGGACAGGGTCGCGATGAGCAGTTCTTC.

This chain uses TRBV19 with TRBJ2-7; no clear D. The CDR3 is made up of 13 amino acids. Deletions cut 6 bases from V and 0 bases from J, with 9 bases between. Germline CDR1 LNHDA, CDR2 SQIVND (reference sequence). CDR3 protein: CASRELHSYEQYF. The CDR3, as DNA: TGTGCCAGTAGAGAATTACACTCCTACGAGCAGTACTTC.

This chain uses TRBV10-2 with TRBJ2-7; D is ambiguous. V was pared by 1 base and J by 2 bases, with 9 bases between. This CDR3 comprises 14 residues. Germline CDR1 and CDR2: WSHSY and SAAADI. The CDR3 DNA is TGCGCCAGCAGTGAGTTCAGCCAAGCCTACGAGCAGTACTTC. This gives the protein CASSEFSQAYEQYF.

The chain links TRBV11-2 to TRBJ2-2; D unclear. V was cut by 8 bases and J by 7 bases, with 8 bases left in between. The CDR3 length is 11 residues. Germline V gene data show CDR1 as SGHAT and CDR2 as FQNNGV. CDR3 in DNA: TGTGCCAGCCTTACTCGCGGGGAGCTGTTTTTT. Its protein is CASLTRGELFF.

The chain has TRBV7-8 and TRBJ1-2; D is possibly TRBD1 (5 bases). V was shortened by 1 base and J by 6 bases, with 12 bases between the two germline ends. CDR1 SGHVS and CDR2 FQNEAQ come from the germline V gene. The CDR3 has 14 residues. CDR3 bases: TGTGCCAGCAGCTTAGAGTCAGGGCTAAATGGCTACACCTTC. Protein: CASSLESGLNGYTF.

This clone occurred a few times. The V and J genes are TRBV27 and TRBJ1-1, with D hard to call. Germline values: CDR1 MNHEY, CDR2 SMNVEV (reference sequence). The CDR3 is made up of 13 amino acids. Trimming removed 0 bases from V and 1 base from J, with 3 bases in between. In DNA form, the CDR3 reads TGTGCCAGCAGTTTATCTCCGAACACTGAAGCTTTCTTT. Its translation is CASSLSPNTEAFF.

V is TRBV2 and J is TRBJ2-1; D remains unclear. The CDR3 extends over 14 amino acids. Per germline, CDR1 SNHLY and CDR2 FYNNEI. V lost 9 bases and J lost 5, with 17 bases in between. DNA of the CDR3: TGTGCCAGGGTCGACGACGGGCAGGACAATGAGCAGTTCTTC. It is translated as CARVDDGQDNEQFF.

J is TRBJ2-7 and V is TRBV27, with 7 bases matching TRBD1. The CDR3 covers 14 residues. Trimming removed 9 bases from V and 7 bases from J; junction bases left unmatched: 15. Germline loops: CDR1 MNHEY, CDR2 SMNVEV (reference sequence). CDR3 nucleotide sequence: TGTGCCAGTGCCGGCGCAGGGGGTGTTTCTGAGCAGTACTTC. It is translated as CASAGAGGVSEQYF.

The chain joins TRBV5-1 to TRBJ2-7, with TRBD1 identical over 10 bases. The CDR3 contains 17 residues. The junction had 13 bases not matched to a gene; V was cut back by 1 base and J by 6 bases. Germline values: CDR1 SGHRS, CDR2 YFSETQ. The CDR3 sequence is CASSLKLTGTGVSEQYF. The DNA of the CDR3 is TGCGCCAGCAGCTTGAAGTTAACCGGGACAGGGGTAAGCGAGCAGTACTTC.

The chain combines TRBV7-9 with TRBJ2-7; TRBD1 matches 9 bases. The CDR3 covers 14 residues. The J segment lost 5 bases and the V segment lost 4 bases, leaving 6 bases of the junction unmatched. Germline loops: CDR1 SEHNR, CDR2 FQNEAQ (reference sequence). For the CDR3, the DNA is TGTGCCAGCAGCTATCCGGGACAGGGCGACGAGCAGTACTTC. It yields the protein CASSYPGQGDEQYF.

V gene TRBV15 combines with J gene TRBJ1-2, with D tentatively TRBD1 (5 bases). Deletions cut 5 bases from V and 8 bases from J, with 24 bases between. Germline V lookup: CDR1 LNHNV, CDR2 YYDKDF (reference sequence). This CDR3 is built from 16 residues. The CDR3 here is CATSGDSWMGGGGYTF. The CDR3 DNA reads TGTGCCACCAGCGGGGACTCCTGGATGGGTGGAGGCGGCTACACCTTC.

The V call is TRBV4-3, the J call TRBJ2-1, with 8 nucleotides matching TRBD2. The germline CDR1 and CDR2 sequences are LGHNA and YSLEER. This CDR3 spans 16 amino acids. J gave up 9 bases and V 3 bases, and 13 bases lay outside the gene matches. This CDR3 is CASSQERTSSTVEQFF. The CDR3 DNA reads TGCGCCAGCAGCCAGGAGAGGACTAGCTCGACCGTTGAGCAGTTCTTC.

This chain links TRBV27 with TRBJ2-1; D not resolved. With 6 bases removed from V and 5 bases from J, the gap between germline ends came to 8 bases. Per germline, CDR1 MNHEY and CDR2 SMNVEV (reference sequence). The CDR3 totals 12 residues. The CDR3 here is CASSRVNNEQFF. CDR3 nucleotide sequence: TGTGCCAGCAGCCGGGTCAACAATGAGCAGTTCTTC.

This clone was recorded a few times. Here the CDR3 DNA reads TGCGCCAGCAGGCCACAGGGCCAAGAGACCCAGTACTTC. It encodes CASRPQGQETQYF. The J gene is TRBJ2-5, the V gene TRBV5-1, with D possibly matching TRBD1 (6 bases). The CDR3 is made up of 13 amino acids. Germline assignment: CDR1 SGHRS and CDR2 YFSETQ. V lost 5 bases and J lost 1, with 9 bases in between.

The rearrangement uses TRBV7-6 and TRBJ1-1; D might be TRBD1 (6 bases). V was clipped by 5 bases and J by 7 bases, with 20 bases between them. This CDR3 is built from 15 residues. From germline, CDR1 is SGHVS and CDR2 FNYEAQ. The CDR3 coding sequence is TGTGCCAGCAGCCCCGGAGGGGGGGGCGCCGGTGAAGCTTTCTTT. It yields the protein CASSPGGGGAGEAFF.

The chain carries TRBV30 and TRBJ1-1; 9 bases are a match to TRBD1. Germline loops: CDR1 GTSNPN, CDR2 SVGIG (reference sequence). The trim removed 5 bases at V and 4 bases at J, leaving 5 bases unmatched. This CDR3 is 13 amino acids long. CDR3: CAWGATGGTEAFF. CDR3 DNA sequence: TGTGCCTGGGGAGCGACAGGGGGCACTGAAGCTTTCTTT. Full variable domain (rest looked up from reference TRBV30 and TRBJ1-1): SQTIHQWPATLVQPVGSPLSLECTVEGTSNPNLYWYRQAAGRGLQLLFYSVGIGQISSEVPQNLSASRPQDRQFILSSKKLLLSDSGFYLCAWGATGGTEAFFGQGTRLTVV.

CDR3 protein: CASTPGGGTGPHEQYF. For the CDR3, the DNA is TGTGCCAGCACCCCGGGGGGCGGGACAGGGCCCCACGAGCAGTACTTC. The V call is TRBV27, the J call TRBJ2-7; the match to TRBD1 covers 9 bases. CDR1 and CDR2 (germline): MNHEY, SMNVEV (reference sequence). The CDR3 totals 16 residues. Germline trimming cut 7 bases from V and 5 bases from J; bases unmatched to any gene: 15.

V usage is TRBV5-1 and J usage is TRBJ2-1; 7 bases match TRBD1. This CDR3 comprises 12 residues. Germline CDR1 and CDR2: SGHRS and YFSETQ. The V segment lost 3 bases and the J segment 10 bases; nucleotides outside the gene matches: 4. CDR3 protein: CASSSGTVEQFF. CDR3 bases: TGCGCCAGCAGCTCCGGGACAGTCGAGCAGTTCTTC. Full variable domain (missing parts from reference TRBV5-1 and TRBJ2-1): KAGVTQTPRYLIKTRGQQVTLSCSPISGHRSVSWYQQTPGQGLQFLFEYFSETQRNKGNFPGRFSGRQFSNSRSEMNVSTLELGDSALYLCASSSGTVEQFFGPGTRLTVL.

The chain has TRBV7-2 and TRBJ2-3, with 8 bases that match TRBD2. J gave up 2 bases and V 2 bases, and 9 bases lay outside the gene matches. CDR3 size: 17 residues. The V gene's germline CDR1 is SGHTA and CDR2 FQGNSA. The CDR3 nucleotides are TGTGCCAGCAGCTTACCGGGCGGGGGGACGCACACAGATACGCAGTATTTT. This encodes CASSLPGGGTHTDTQYF.

This chain links TRBV27 with TRBJ2-2; D uncertain. Germline CDR1 is MNHEY and CDR2 is SMNVEV (reference sequence). The CDR3 contains 13 residues. The V gene lost 5 bases and the J gene lost 3 bases, with 7 bases spanning the gap. DNA for the CDR3: TGTGCCAGCAGTCCGATCTACACCGGGGAGCTGTTTTTT. Its translation is CASSPIYTGELFF.

The rearrangement uses TRBV13 and TRBJ2-5; a weak D match, TRBD1 (6 bases). The J call may be incorrect, as the DNA end agrees better with TRBJ2-7. The CDR3 runs to 15 residues. Germline CDR1 and CDR2: PRHDT and FYEKMQ (reference sequence). The CDR3 sequence: CASSSRTVSSYEQYF. CDR3 nucleotide sequence: TGTGCCAGCAGCTCAAGGACAGTTAGCTCCTACGAGCAGTACTTC.

Here the CDR3 DNA reads TGTGCCAGCAGCGTAGCTAGGGACCCAAGGAACACCGGGGAGCTGTTTTTT. It yields the protein CASSVARDPRNTGELFF. This chain uses TRBV9 with TRBJ2-2; the D call may be TRBD1 or TRBD2 (5 bases each). Trimming took off 0 bases at V and 1 base at J, with 13 bases between the two ends. The germline V gene encodes CDR1 SGDLS and CDR2 YYNGEE. The CDR3 covers 17 residues.